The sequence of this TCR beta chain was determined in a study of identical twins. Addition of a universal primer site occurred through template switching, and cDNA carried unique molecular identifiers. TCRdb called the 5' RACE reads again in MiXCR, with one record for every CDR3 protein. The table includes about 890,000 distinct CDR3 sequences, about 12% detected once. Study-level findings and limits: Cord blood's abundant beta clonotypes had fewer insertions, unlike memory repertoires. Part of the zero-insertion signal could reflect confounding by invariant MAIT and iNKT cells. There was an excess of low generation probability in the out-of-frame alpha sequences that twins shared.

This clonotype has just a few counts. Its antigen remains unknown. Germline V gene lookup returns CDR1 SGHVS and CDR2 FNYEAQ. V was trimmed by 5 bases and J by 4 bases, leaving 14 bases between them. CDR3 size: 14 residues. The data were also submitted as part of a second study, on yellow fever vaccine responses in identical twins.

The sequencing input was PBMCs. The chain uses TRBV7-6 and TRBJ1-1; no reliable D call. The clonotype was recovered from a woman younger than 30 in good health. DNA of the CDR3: TGTGCCAGCAGCACAAAGGCCGAGAGCACTGAAGCTTTCTTT. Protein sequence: CASSTKAESTEAFF.